What follows are 5 T cell receptor beta chains derived from one specimen sequenced in a study of shared clonotypes between healthy human individuals. The naive CD8 subset, CD45RO-negative cells positively selected for CCR7, excluded terminally differentiated effector memory CD45RA+ cells. Assay: immunoSEQ multiplex PCR; the TCRdb copy retains only in-frame clones and omits some. This sample has hundreds of thousands of clones, with 85% to 95% found just once. The sample consisted of naive CD8+ T cells sorted from blood. Receptors were obtained from a woman aged 25 to 45 in good health.

V and J are TRBV7-9 and TRBJ1-1; D remains ambiguous. The CDR3 extends over 14 amino acids. Trimming took 1 base from V and 7 from J, leaving 13 bases between them. Germline values: CDR1 SEHNR, CDR2 FQNEAQ (reference sequence). Here the CDR3 reads CASSLVLFPYEAFF. The CDR3 DNA sequence: TGTGCCAGCAGCTTAGTATTATTTCCATATGAAGCTTTCTTT.

This sequence joins TRBV7-9 and TRBJ2-5, with 10 bases matching TRBD1. The end of the DNA fits TRBJ2-7 better, so the J call may be wrong. The CDR3 is made up of 12 amino acids. From germline, CDR1 is SEHNR and CDR2 FQNEAQ (reference sequence). CDR3 protein: CASSGTGDEQYF. CDR3 bases: TGTGCCAGCAGTGGGACAGGGGACGAGCAGTACTTC.

The genes are TRBV27 and TRBJ1-5; D not certain. The CDR3 contains 16 residues. Germline CDR1 and CDR2: MNHEY and SMNVEV (reference sequence). V gave up 6 bases and J gave up 4 bases, with 19 bases separating them. DNA for the CDR3: TGTGCCAGCAGACCCTCCCCAGGTTCGGGTAATCAGCCCCAGCATTTT. It translates to CASRPSPGSGNQPQHF.

J is TRBJ1-1 and V is TRBV6-4, with 9 bases identical to TRBD1. The CDR3 runs 15 residues. The V gene end was trimmed by 3 bases and the J gene end by 2 bases; junction bases not matched to a gene: 4. The germline V gene encodes CDR1 MRHNA and CDR2 SNTAGT. The CDR3, as DNA: TGTGCCAGCAGTGAATCGGGACAGGGAAACACTGAAGCTTTCTTT. Translation: CASSESGQGNTEAFF.

This clone was counted once. The genes are TRBV11-2 and TRBJ2-7; the D is unclear. This CDR3 region has 12 residues. CDR1 is SGHAT and CDR2 is FQNNGV in the germline V gene. V dropped 1 base and J dropped 7 bases, with 8 bases sitting between them. CDR3 DNA sequence: TGTGCCAGCAGCTTAGCGATGGGGGAGCAGTACTTC. It translates to CASSLAMGEQYF.